This passage covers 8 T cell receptor beta chains from one sample sequenced in a study of a mutant IDH1 vaccine in newly diagnosed glioma. For these TCRs, the target antigens are not known. Only in-frame clones appear in the TCRdb table, and some are missing; sequencing was by immunoSEQ multiplex PCR. This table holds tens of thousands of clones, about 91% found once. Time point noted: week 23, last vaccination. Doses comprised 300 ug of mutant IDH1 20-mer peptide each, plus topical imiquimod. The material was PBMCs, obtained from a glioma patient whose treatment included an IDH1 peptide vaccine. Receptors originate from a man between 45 and 60 years old with glioma.

CDR3 coding DNA: TGTGCCAGCAGCGTAGACCCCAGGGCGGACGAAAAACTGTTTTTT. Translated: CASSVDPRADEKLFF. The chain employs TRBV9 and TRBJ1-4, with TRBD1 as a possible D gene (5 bases). Deletions cut 0 bases from V and 8 bases from J, with 14 bases between. This CDR3 has 15 amino acids. The germline V gene encodes CDR1 SGDLS and CDR2 YYNGEE. The whole variable domain, filled in from reference TRBV9 and TRBJ1-4, reads DSGVTQTPKHLITATGQRVTLRCSPRSGDLSVYWYQQSLDQGLQFLIQYYNGEERAKGNILERFSAQQFPDLHSELNLSSLELGDSALYFCASSVDPRADEKLFFGSGTQLSVL.

DNA of the CDR3: TGTGCCACCAGCCCGGGAGGCTACAATGAGCAGTTCTTC. It translates to CATSPGGYNEQFF. The chain carries TRBV15 and TRBJ2-1; 7 positions match TRBD2. This CDR3 spans 13 amino acids. The germline CDR1 and CDR2 sequences are LNHNV and YYDKDF (reference sequence). V was clipped by 5 bases and J by 3 bases; unmatched bases: 1.

Here the CDR3 reads CASSPRWGVKEKLFF. In DNA, the CDR3 is TGTGCCAGCAGTCCACGGTGGGGTGTGAAGGAAAAACTGTTTTTT. V gene TRBV2 combines with J gene TRBJ1-4; D is unclear. This CDR3 region has 15 residues. CDR1 SNHLY and CDR2 FYNNEI come from the germline V gene. Trimming shortened V by 5 bases and J by 8 bases, and 18 bases separated the two germline ends.

CDR3 DNA sequence: TGTGCCAGCTCTACGTGGAGGGCCAACTATGGCTACACCTTC. It specifies CASSTWRANYGYTF. This rearrangement joins TRBV5-6 to TRBJ1-2; D is uncertain. Germline CDR1 and CDR2: SGHDT and YYEEEE. This CDR3 has 14 residues. V dropped 7 bases and J dropped 2 bases, with 15 bases sitting between them.

V and J are TRBV7-8 and TRBJ2-7; 9 bases align to TRBD1. The germline V gene encodes CDR1 SGHVS and CDR2 FQNEAQ. This CDR3 spans 14 amino acids. V shed 5 bases, J shed 2 bases, and the junction held 4 bases outside the gene matches. The CDR3 reads CASSEDRGPYEQYF. Here the CDR3 DNA reads TGTGCCAGCAGCGAGGACAGGGGACCCTACGAGCAGTACTTC.

CDR3 coding DNA: TGTGCCAGCAGTAGACAGGGCGGGCCTATAAACACTGAAGCTTTCTTT. This sequence encodes CASSRQGGPINTEAFF. The rearrangement uses TRBV28 and TRBJ1-1, with 7 bases lining up with TRBD1. The germline V gene encodes CDR1 MDHEN and CDR2 SYDVKM. Trimming at V came to 5 bases and at J to 2 bases, leaving 11 bases not matched to a gene. This CDR3 has 16 residues. The whole variable domain, remainder taken from reference TRBV28 and TRBJ1-1, is DVKVTQSSRYLVKRTGEKVFLECVQDMDHENMFWYRQDPGLGLRLIYFSYDVKMKEKGDIPEGYSVSREKKERFSLILESASTNQTSMYLCASSRQGGPINTEAFFGQGTRLTVV.

V gene TRBV5-1 combines with J gene TRBJ2-7; 8 nucleotides agree with TRBD1. Per germline, CDR1 SGHRS and CDR2 YFSETQ. CDR3 length equals 14 residues. V trimming: 8 bases; J trimming: 7 bases; junction bases outside the gene matches: 14. Here the CDR3 DNA reads TGCGCCAGTTACAGGACAGGGAAGCTTAGGGAGCAGTACTTC. Encoded protein: CASYRTGKLREQYF.

The V and J genes are TRBV7-6 and TRBJ2-2, with 10 nucleotides matching TRBD2. Trimming removed 2 bases from V and 4 bases from J; junction bases left unmatched: 10. The V gene's germline CDR1 is SGHVS and CDR2 FNYEAQ. This CDR3 spans 18 amino acids. DNA for the CDR3: TGTGCCAGCAGCTTACCGTCTAGCGGGGGAGGCCTCACCGGGGAGCTGTTTTTT. Protein sequence: CASSLPSSGGGLTGELFF.